This T cell receptor beta chain was recorded in a study of control samples from healthy donors and cancer patients. Here immunoSEQ multiplex PCR was the method, and the copy in TCRdb shows in-frame clones only, minus some. The sample consists of more than 110,000 clones, approximately 91% of them appearing once. This CDR3 spans 16 amino acids. Germline values: CDR1 SNHLY, CDR2 FYNNEI. Trimming removed 6 bases from V and 0 bases from J, with 18 bases in between. The chain recombines TRBV2 with TRBJ2-7; tentatively, D is TRBD1 (6 bases). The origin of this receptor is a woman aged 30 to 39 in good health. The specimen was blood. CDR3 sequence: CASRIKDRLISYEQYF. The CDR3, as DNA: TGTGCCAGCAGAATTAAAGACAGGCTTATCTCCTACGAGCAGTACTTC.